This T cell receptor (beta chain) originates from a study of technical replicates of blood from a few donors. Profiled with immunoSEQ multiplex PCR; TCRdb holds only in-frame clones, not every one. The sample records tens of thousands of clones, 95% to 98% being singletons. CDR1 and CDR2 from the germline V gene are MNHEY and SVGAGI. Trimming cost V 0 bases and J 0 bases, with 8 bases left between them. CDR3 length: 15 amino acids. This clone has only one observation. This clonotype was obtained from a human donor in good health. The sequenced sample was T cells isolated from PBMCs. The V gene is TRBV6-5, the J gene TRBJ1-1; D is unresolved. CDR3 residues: CASSYSWAVNTEAFF. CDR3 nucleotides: TGTGCCAGCAGTTACTCGTGGGCCGTGAACACTGAAGCTTTCTTT.